These T cell receptor beta chains were read from a single sample in a study of chronic HIV infection and antiretroviral therapy. In TCRdb, the 5' RACE reads were re-called with MiXCR into one record per CDR3 protein. The table has tens of thousands of distinct CDR3 sequences, 7% to 10% seen once. The sequencing input was peripheral blood. The origin of the receptors is an adult who had HIV and had not received antiretroviral therapy, or was an uninfected healthy control (not recorded which). Both conserved end residues are part of each CDR3. The D gene is left open where the match is weak. Only some rows state a clone size, as once, few, many or a class for expanded clones.

clone_size: -
j_call: TRBJ2-1
d_call: TRBD2
v_call: TRBV28
cdr3_nt: TGTGCCAGCAGTCCCTTCCTACTAGCGGGAGTAATAAATGAGCAGTTCTTC
cdr3_aa: CASSPFLLAGVINEQFF

clone_size: -
j_call: TRBJ1-4
d_call: TRBD1
v_call: TRBV7-2
cdr3_nt: TGTGCCAGCAGCTTAGGACAGGGATCGGAAAAACTGTTTTTT
cdr3_aa: CASSLGQGSEKLFF

clone_size: -
j_call: TRBJ2-1
d_call: -
v_call: TRBV10-3
cdr3_nt: TGTGCCATCAGTTATGGAGGCCGGGACTCCTACAATGAGCAGTTCTTC
cdr3_aa: CAISYGGRDSYNEQFF

clone_size: many
j_call: TRBJ2-5
d_call: TRBD2
v_call: TRBV28
cdr3_nt: TGTGCCAGCAGTCAGACTAAAACAGGGAACCCCCATATTAGCGGGACCGAAGAGACCCAGTACTTC
cdr3_aa: CASSQTKTGNPHISGTEETQYF

clone_size: -
j_call: TRBJ1-2
d_call: -
v_call: TRBV7-3
cdr3_nt: TGTGCCAGCAGCTTAACGGCCGAAACCAACTATGGCTACACCTTC
cdr3_aa: CASSLTAETNYGYTF

clone_size: many
j_call: TRBJ2-3
d_call: TRBD1
v_call: TRBV18
cdr3_nt: TGTGCCAGCTCACCCCCGAAAGGACAGGGGGCAGATACGCAGTATTTT
cdr3_aa: CASSPPKGQGADTQYF

clone_size: few
j_call: TRBJ1-6
d_call: -
v_call: TRBV28
cdr3_nt: TGTGCCAGCAGGATTACAGGGACAAGGTCACCCCTCCACTTT
cdr3_aa: CASRITGTRSPLHF

clone_size: few
j_call: TRBJ2-7
d_call: -
v_call: TRBV28
cdr3_nt: TGTGCCAGCAGTTCCCGGCAGGGGTCCTCCTACGAGCAGTACTTC
cdr3_aa: CASSSRQGSSYEQYF

clone_size: few
j_call: TRBJ1-1
d_call: TRBD1
v_call: TRBV28
cdr3_nt: TGTGCCAGCAGATTACCGGGACAGGGGCGGACTGAAGCTTTCTTT
cdr3_aa: CASRLPGQGRTEAFF

clone_size: few
j_call: TRBJ1-1
d_call: -
v_call: TRBV5-1
cdr3_nt: TGCGCCAGCAGCTTGGCCGGCACAAACACTGAAGCTTTCTTT
cdr3_aa: CASSLAGTNTEAFF

clone_size: many
j_call: TRBJ2-7
d_call: TRBD2
v_call: TRBV27
cdr3_nt: TGTGCCAGCAGTTTACGGGGGGACGAGCAGTACTTC
cdr3_aa: CASSLRGDEQYF

clone_size: -
j_call: TRBJ1-1
d_call: -
v_call: TRBV7-3
cdr3_nt: TGTGCCAGCAGCTTAGTCGGACCATCATCTGAAGCTTTCTTT
cdr3_aa: CASSLVGPSSEAFF

clone_size: -
j_call: TRBJ1-6
d_call: TRBD1
v_call: TRBV5-1
cdr3_nt: TGCGCCAGCAGCTGGGACAGGGAGAATTCACCCCTCCACTTT
cdr3_aa: CASSWDRENSPLHF

clone_size: -
j_call: TRBJ2-3
d_call: -
v_call: TRBV2
cdr3_nt: TGTGCCAGCAGTGAAGGCACAGATACGCAGTATTTT
cdr3_aa: CASSEGTDTQYF

clone_size: many
j_call: TRBJ2-3
d_call: -
v_call: TRBV24-1
cdr3_nt: TGTGCCACCAGTGCCAACAGGCTATCCGATAGCACAGATACGCAGTATTTT
cdr3_aa: CATSANRLSDSTDTQYF

clone_size: -
j_call: TRBJ1-6
d_call: -
v_call: TRBV7-9
cdr3_nt: TGTGCCAGCAGCTTAGAAAGGGACAACTATAATTCACCCCTCCACTTT
cdr3_aa: CASSLERDNYNSPLHF

clone_size: -
j_call: TRBJ2-3
d_call: TRBD2
v_call: TRBV7-2
cdr3_nt: TGTGCCAGCAGCTTAAAGCGGGAGGACCCCGCAGATACGCAGTATTTT
cdr3_aa: CASSLKREDPADTQYF

clone_size: -
j_call: TRBJ2-1
d_call: -
v_call: TRBV7-2
cdr3_nt: TGTGCCAGCAGCTTTTACAATGAGCGGTTCTTC
cdr3_aa: CASSFYNERFF

clone_size: -
j_call: TRBJ2-7
d_call: -
v_call: TRBV28
cdr3_nt: TGTGCCAGCAGTTTAGGCCGGACCTACGAGCAGTACTTC
cdr3_aa: CASSLGRTYEQYF

clone_size: few
j_call: TRBJ1-5
d_call: -
v_call: TRBV6-4
cdr3_nt: TGTGCCCGAACGGACACTCTGCCGAATAGCAATCAGCCCCAGCATTTT
cdr3_aa: CARTDTLPNSNQPQHF

clone_size: once
j_call: TRBJ2-5
d_call: -
v_call: TRBV19
cdr3_nt: TGTGCCAGTAATCAGGGAGGCGAGACCCAGTACTTC
cdr3_aa: CASNQGGETQYF

clone_size: -
j_call: TRBJ2-6
d_call: -
v_call: TRBV2
cdr3_nt: TGTGCCAGCTTCTCAGACTCTGGGGCCAACGTCCTGACTTTC
cdr3_aa: CASFSDSGANVLTF

clone_size: many
j_call: TRBJ2-1
d_call: TRBD2
v_call: TRBV28
cdr3_nt: TGTGCCAGCAGAGCACCTGGACTAGCGGGAGAGGAGCAGTTCTTC
cdr3_aa: CASRAPGLAGEEQFF

clone_size: few
j_call: TRBJ1-3
d_call: TRBD1
v_call: TRBV9
cdr3_nt: TGTGCCAGCAGCGTAGGGGTCCCGGGACAGGGCTCTGGAAACACCATATATTTT
cdr3_aa: CASSVGVPGQGSGNTIYF

clone_size: many
j_call: TRBJ1-4
d_call: -
v_call: TRBV5-5
cdr3_nt: TGTGCCAGCAGCTTTTCGGTAGTCCAGGGTGGTGAAAAACTGTTTTTT
cdr3_aa: CASSFSVVQGGEKLFF